This T cell receptor (beta chain) was retrieved from a study of T cells in Graves' hyperthyroidism and ophthalmopathy. Turning to the study itself: Pretreatment peripheral blood was obtained at initial diagnosis.

Trimming pared 7 bases from V and 4 bases from J, leaving 14 bases between. There are 14 residues in the CDR3. Germline-derived CDR1 and CDR2 are SNHLY and FYNNEI. There were TCR beta CDR3 regions amplified from RNA transcripts. HTBI primers were the set used in a first-round RT-PCR of the TCR CDR3. TCRdb reanalysed the multiplex PCR reads using MiXCR and keeps one entry per CDR3 protein. This repertoire shows roughly 840,000 distinct CDR3 sequences, around 38% found once; its top ten account for more than 7%. Study-wide results and caveats: Through a model of 13 V-J features, ophthalmopathy was separated from stable hyperthyroidism.

Remarks on this clonotype: Its antigen is undetermined. Given a much more abundant clone one base away, this may be a read error.

Patients aged 18 to 65 had newly diagnosed hyperthyroidism that had lasted under 2 months. A patient was excluded if there was uncontrolled infection, other autoimmune disease, pregnancy or lactation. V is TRBV2 and J is TRBJ1-5, with D uncertain. Source material: blood. The sequence derives from a man aged 18 to 35 with Graves' hyperthyroidism. The CDR3 coding sequence is TGTGCCAGCAACCCAGACACCTATAATCAGCCCCAGCATTTT. Protein product: CASNPDTYNQPQHF.